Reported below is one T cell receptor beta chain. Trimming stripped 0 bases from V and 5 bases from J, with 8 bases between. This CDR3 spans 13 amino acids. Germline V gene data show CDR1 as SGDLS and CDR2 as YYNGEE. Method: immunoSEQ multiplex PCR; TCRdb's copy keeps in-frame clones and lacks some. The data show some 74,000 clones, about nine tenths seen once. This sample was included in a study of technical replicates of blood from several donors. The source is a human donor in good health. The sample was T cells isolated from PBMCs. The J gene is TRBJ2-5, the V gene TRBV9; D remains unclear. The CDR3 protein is CASSVDYWETQYF. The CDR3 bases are TGTGCCAGCAGCGTAGACTATTGGGAGACCCAGTACTTC.